This is a list of T cell receptor beta chains from one sample in a study of blood T cells in healthy people across ages. TCRdb recomputed calls from the 5' RACE reads with MiXCR, one row per CDR3 protein. The sample shows 600,000 to 850,000 distinct CDR3 sequences, approximately 25% of them seen only once. This sample also appeared in a second study, on T cells of mothers and their children.

Sequences were obtained from blood. These receptor sequences come from a boy younger than 18 in good health. The CDR3 runs from the conserved cysteine through the conserved F or W. A D gene is named only where the DNA matches it firmly. Some rows have no size entry. The others give once, few or many, or a class for an expanded clone.

d_call	v_call	j_call	clone_size	cdr3_aa	cdr3_nt
-	TRBV4-1	TRBJ2-5	-	CASSQESRGPETQYF	TGCGCCAGCAGCCAAGAAAGTAGGGGCCCAGAGACCCAGTACTTC
-	TRBV3-1	TRBJ2-7	-	CASSPPGPVTIYEQYF	TGTGCCAGCAGCCCCCCGGGTCCAGTTACGATATACGAGCAGTACTTC
TRBD2	TRBV12-3/TRBV12-4	TRBJ2-5	-	CASSGGAGGQETQYF	TGTGCCAGCAGCGGCGGAGCGGGGGGTCAAGAGACCCAGTACTTC
TRBD2	TRBV5-1	TRBJ2-1	few	CASMSGTISRLFF	TGCGCCAGCATGAGCGGGACTATCAGTAGGCTGTTCTTC
-	TRBV6-2/TRBV6-3	TRBJ2-1	few	CASSYIRNEQFF	TGTGCCAGCAGTTACATTAGGAATGAGCAGTTCTTC
-	TRBV11-2	TRBJ2-7	-	CASSFPPGLPYEQYF	TGTGCCAGCAGCTTCCCTCCGGGACTGCCATACGAGCAGTACTTC
TRBD2	TRBV28	TRBJ2-7	few	CASSGTSEHYEQYF	TGTGCCAGCAGCGGGACTAGCGAACACTACGAGCAGTACTTC
-	TRBV15	TRBJ2-2	-	CATSSDADTGELFF	TGTGCCACCAGCAGTGATGCAGACACCGGGGAGCTGTTTTTT
TRBD1	TRBV12-3/TRBV12-4	TRBJ1-1	few	CAVRQGENTEAFF	TGTGCCGTCCGACAGGGAGAAAACACTGAAGCTTTCTTT
-	TRBV7-9	TRBJ1-4	-	CASSLVGRENEKLFF	TGTGCCAGCAGCTTAGTAGGCAGGGAGAATGAAAAACTGTTTTTT
TRBD2	TRBV20-1	TRBJ2-5	-	CSAKGTSGSRETQYF	TGCAGTGCGAAAGGGACTAGCGGGAGTCGAGAGACCCAGTACTTC
TRBD1	TRBV20-1	TRBJ2-7	-	CSANTGTGDLYEQYF	TGCAGTGCAAATACCGGGACAGGGGACCTCTACGAGCAGTACTTC
TRBD2	TRBV29-1	TRBJ2-7	-	CSVEGLVDEQYF	TGCAGCGTTGAGGGACTAGTTGACGAGCAGTACTTC
TRBD1	TRBV12-3/TRBV12-4	TRBJ1-3	-	CASTKQGSSGNTIYF	TGTGCCAGCACCAAACAGGGGAGCTCTGGAAACACCATATATTTT
TRBD1	TRBV4-1	TRBJ2-7	-	CASSLSRDSEQYF	TGCGCCAGCAGCCTAAGCCGGGACAGCGAGCAGTACTTC
-	TRBV6-1	TRBJ1-1	-	CASSNWGRGTEAFF	TGTGCCAGCAGTAACTGGGGGCGCGGTACTGAAGCTTTCTTT
TRBD1	TRBV6-5	TRBJ2-7	few	CASRPDRDISYEQYF	TGTGCCAGCAGGCCAGACAGGGACATCTCCTACGAGCAGTACTTC
-	TRBV12-3/TRBV12-4	TRBJ2-1	-	CASSDSTGQFF	TGTGCTAGCAGCGACAGCACAGGGCAGTTCTTC
TRBD2	TRBV14	TRBJ2-5	few	CASSQAPGTSLGETQYF	TGTGCCAGCAGCCAGGCCCCCGGGACTAGTCTAGGGGAGACCCAGTACTTC
-	TRBV5-8	TRBJ2-3	-	CASSGATGTGLTDTQYF	TGTGCCAGCAGCGGCGCGACGGGGACGGGTTTGACAGATACGCAGTATTTT
-	TRBV7-2	TRBJ2-5	-	CASSSRGLQETQYF	TGTGCCAGCAGCTCCCGGGGACTCCAAGAGACCCAGTACTTC
-	TRBV10-3	TRBJ2-3	few	CAISESGSATDTQYF	TGTGCCATCAGTGAGTCGGGTAGCGCAACAGATACGCAGTATTTT
-	TRBV5-1	TRBJ2-7	few	CASSPRGEVVTYEQYF	TGCGCCAGCAGCCCCAGAGGGGAAGTCGTAACCTACGAGCAGTACTTC
-	TRBV12-3/TRBV12-4	TRBJ1-2	-	CASSPPTGPGYGYTF	TGTGCCAGCAGCCCCCCTACAGGGCCCGGCTATGGCTACACCTTC
-	TRBV29-1	TRBJ2-1	-	CSVENNGGVGYNEQFF	TGCAGCGTTGAAAACAACGGCGGAGTTGGGTACAATGAGCAGTTCTTC
-	TRBV5-1	TRBJ1-1	-	CASSSPSRRSNTEAFF	TGCGCCAGCAGCTCTCCAAGCAGGCGATCAAACACTGAAGCTTTCTTT
TRBD2	TRBV29-1	TRBJ2-1	-	CSAGTGLAANYNEQFF	TGCAGCGCCGGAACGGGGCTAGCGGCTAACTACAATGAGCAGTTCTTC
TRBD2	TRBV12-3/TRBV12-4	TRBJ2-1	few	CASTPGLASNEQFF	TGTGCCAGCACCCCGGGACTAGCGTCCAATGAGCAGTTCTTC
-	TRBV28	TRBJ1-2	-	CASSRQSPPEGYTF	TGTGCCAGCAGCCGTCAGAGCCCCCCGGAAGGCTACACCTTC
TRBD2	TRBV2	TRBJ2-5	few	CASSEAPAGVNQETQYF	TGTGCCAGCAGTGAAGCGCCAGCGGGGGTGAACCAAGAGACCCAGTACTTC
-	TRBV13	TRBJ2-7	many	CASSLGDGVHSYEQYF	TGTGCCAGCAGCTTAGGAGACGGGGTCCACTCCTACGAGCAGTACTTC
TRBD1	TRBV9	TRBJ2-7	-	CASSVATGGNEQYF	TGTGCCAGCAGCGTAGCTACAGGGGGTAACGAGCAGTACTTC
TRBD1	TRBV6-6	TRBJ2-7	few	CASSYVRQGAVYEQYF	TGTGCCAGCAGTTACGTTCGACAGGGGGCCGTGTACGAGCAGTACTTC
TRBD1	TRBV12-3/TRBV12-4	TRBJ1-2	-	CASSRQGNNYGYTF	TGTGCCAGCAGTCGACAGGGGAATAACTATGGCTACACCTTC
-	TRBV12-3/TRBV12-4	TRBJ1-1	-	CASSLDWAAEAFF	TGTGCCAGCAGCCTAGACTGGGCCGCTGAAGCTTTCTTT
-	TRBV28	TRBJ2-1	-	CASSFVGLGRTYNEQFF	TGTGCCAGCAGTTTTGTAGGGTTAGGGAGGACATACAATGAGCAGTTCTTC
-	TRBV20-1	TRBJ1-1	-	CSAREGGENTEAFF	TGCAGTGCTAGAGAAGGGGGGGAAAACACTGAAGCTTTCTTT
TRBD2	TRBV7-8	TRBJ2-3	-	CASSSTSGENTDTQYF	TGTGCCAGCAGCTCCACTAGCGGGGAAAACACAGATACGCAGTATTTT
-	TRBV7-9	TRBJ1-1	-	CASSLAGEGSTEAFF	TGTGCCAGCAGCTTAGCGGGGGAGGGGAGCACTGAAGCTTTCTTT
-	TRBV12-3/TRBV12-4	TRBJ1-4	-	CASSSNFGGNEKLFF	TGTGCCAGCAGCTCCAATTTTGGCGGTAATGAAAAACTGTTTTTT
TRBD2	TRBV20-1	TRBJ2-7	-	CSARVGASGSYEQYF	TGCAGTGCTAGAGTGGGGGCTAGCGGGAGCTACGAGCAGTACTTC
TRBD1	TRBV5-1	TRBJ1-1	few	CASSLEATGGMNTEAFF	TGCGCCAGCAGCTTGGAGGCTACAGGGGGTATGAACACTGAAGCTTTCTTT
-	TRBV6-5	TRBJ2-1	-	CASSPTGTYQFF	TGTGCCAGCAGCCCAACCGGGACCTATCAGTTCTTC
TRBD2	TRBV29-1	TRBJ2-7	-	CSVAEREYEQYF	TGCAGCGTTGCAGAGCGGGAGTACGAGCAGTACTTC
-	TRBV28	TRBJ1-1	few	CASNSLGAAEAFF	TGTGCCAGCAACTCCCTAGGGGCGGCTGAAGCTTTCTTT
TRBD1	TRBV11-3	TRBJ2-4	-	CASSYYTGDILYF	TGCGCCAGCAGCTACTATACAGGGGACATTTTGTACTTC
-	TRBV2	TRBJ2-6	few	CASSGGTGTDLTGANVLTF	TGTGCCAGCAGTGGAGGGACCGGGACTGATCTGACTGGGGCCAACGTCCTGACTTTC
TRBD2	TRBV29-1	TRBJ2-1	few	CSIVTSGSDEQFF	TGCAGCATTGTTACTAGCGGGAGCGATGAGCAGTTCTTC
TRBD2	TRBV20-1	TRBJ2-1	few	CSARGELAGANNEQFF	TGCAGTGCTAGGGGGGAACTAGCGGGAGCGAACAATGAGCAGTTCTTC